The text below deals with one TCR beta chain. Its antigen is currently unknown. The data originate from a study of cytomegalovirus exposure and HLA in healthy donors. Researchers ran the PCR with 60 Vbeta and 13 Jbeta primers. Assay used: immunoSEQ multiplex PCR; TCRdb lists only in-frame clones, some missing. The sample table includes 75,000 to 95,000 clones. Broader study findings: Sequence variants that were highly shared formed a cluster that was likely a sequencing artifact. Rare TCR sequences predominated, though certain public TCRs were found in many donors. Within an earlier analysis, most TCR beta V segments proved productive either about 87% or about 30% of the time.

This clonotype originated in a man aged 25-45 years in good health and CMV-seronegative. Sequenced sample: PBMCs.

In DNA form, the CDR3 reads TGTGCCAGCTCCCACACCCAGGAACCCCAGCATTTT. Its protein product is CASSHTQEPQHF. This sequence joins TRBV18 and TRBJ1-5, with D unclear. Germline CDR1 and CDR2: KGHSH and LQKENI. The CDR3 length is 12 residues. V lost 6 bases to trimming and J lost 10 bases, with 13 bases between them.